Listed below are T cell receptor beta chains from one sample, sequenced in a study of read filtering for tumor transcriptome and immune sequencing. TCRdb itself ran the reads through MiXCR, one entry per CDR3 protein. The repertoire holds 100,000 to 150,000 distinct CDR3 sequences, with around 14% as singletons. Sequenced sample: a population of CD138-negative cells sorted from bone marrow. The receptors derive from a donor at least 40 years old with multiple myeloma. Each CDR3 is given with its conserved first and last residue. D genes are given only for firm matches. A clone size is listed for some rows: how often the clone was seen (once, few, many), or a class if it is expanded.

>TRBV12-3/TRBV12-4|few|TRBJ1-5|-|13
TGTGCCAGCAGCTTGCCCCCCTATCAGCCCCAGCATTTT
CASSLPPYQPQHF
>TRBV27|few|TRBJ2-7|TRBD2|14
TGTGCCAGCAGTTTTGTAGCGGGGATCTACGAGCAGTACTTC
CASSFVAGIYEQYF
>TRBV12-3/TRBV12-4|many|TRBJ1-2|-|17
TGTGCCAGCAGTTTGGAACGCGGGGCGGCTGCTGGCTATGGCTACACCTTC
CASSLERGAAAGYGYTF
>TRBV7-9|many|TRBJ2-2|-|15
TGTGCCAGCAGCCAACACAACTGGAACACCGGGGAGCTGTTTTTT
CASSQHNWNTGELFF
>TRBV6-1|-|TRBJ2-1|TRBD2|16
TGTGCCAGCAGTCACTCGCGGCTAGCGGGAGAGAATGAGCAGTTCTTC
CASSHSRLAGENEQFF
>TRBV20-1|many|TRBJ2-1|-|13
TGCGGAGCGCGGGTGCAGGCCTTCAATGAGCAGTTCTTC
CGARVQAFNEQFF
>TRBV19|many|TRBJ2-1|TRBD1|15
TGTGCCAGTAGTATAGGAGGGGGCTTTTACAATGAGCAGTTCTTC
CASSIGGGFYNEQFF
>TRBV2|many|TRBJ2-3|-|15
TGTGCCAGCCTATCCGAGGGACCCCCCCAAGATACGCAGTATTTT
CASLSEGPPQDTQYF
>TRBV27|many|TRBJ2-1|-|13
TGTGCCAGGGGGGGACAGAGTGACAATGAGCAGTTCTTC
CARGGQSDNEQFF
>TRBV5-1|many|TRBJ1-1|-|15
TGCGCCAGCAGCTCAGACAGGACCGGGTACACTGAAGCTTTCTTT
CASSSDRTGYTEAFF
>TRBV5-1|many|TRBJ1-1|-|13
TGTGCCAGCAGCTTAATAGGGGCCACTGAAGCTTTCTTT
CASSLIGATEAFF
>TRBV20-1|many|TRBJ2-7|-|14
TGCAGTGCTTGCCCCACTAGCAGTGCCTACGAGCAGTACTTC
CSACPTSSAYEQYF
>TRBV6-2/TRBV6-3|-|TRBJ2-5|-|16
TGTGCCATCAGTTCCAGGGCCGAGACCTACCAAGAGACCCAGTACTTC
CAISSRAETYQETQYF
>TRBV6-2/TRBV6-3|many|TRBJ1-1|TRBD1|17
TGTGCCAGCAGTTACCTGGGACAGGGGGGACCAAACACTGAAGCTTTCTTT
CASSYLGQGGPNTEAFF
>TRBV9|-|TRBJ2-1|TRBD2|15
TGTGCCAGCAGCGCAAGCGGGAGTACGATCAAAGAGCAGTTCTTC
CASSASGSTIKEQFF
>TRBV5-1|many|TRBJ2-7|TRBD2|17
TGCGCCAGCAGAAACGGACTAGCGGAGTTTGGGTTACACGAGCAGTACTTC
CASRNGLAEFGLHEQYF
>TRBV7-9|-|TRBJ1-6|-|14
TGTGCCAGCACCCCCTGGGACGGTCCTGGACCCCTCCACTTT
CASTPWDGPGPLHF
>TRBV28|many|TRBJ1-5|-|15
TGTGCCAGCCGGGACACCCCAGAGAGCAATCAGCCCCAGCATTTT
CASRDTPESNQPQHF
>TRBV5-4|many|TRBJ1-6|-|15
TGTGCCAGCAGCTCTCTTGGGCACTATAATTCACCCCTCCACTTT
CASSSLGHYNSPLHF
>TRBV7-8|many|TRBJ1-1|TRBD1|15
TGTGCCAGCAGCTTGTCCAGGGGGAGAAACACTGAAGCTTTCTTT
CASSLSRGRNTEAFF
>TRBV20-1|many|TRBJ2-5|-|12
TGCAGTGCTAGAGTACAGGAAGAGACCCAGTACTTC
CSARVQEETQYF
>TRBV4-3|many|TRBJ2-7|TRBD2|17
TGCGCCAGCAGCCAAGGGACTAGCGGGAGGGCCTCGTACGAGCAGTACTTC
CASSQGTSGRASYEQYF
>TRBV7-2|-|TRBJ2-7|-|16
TGTGCCAGCAGCTTAGCGCGGCTAGCGCCCCGGGGCGAGCAGTACTTC
CASSLARLAPRGEQYF
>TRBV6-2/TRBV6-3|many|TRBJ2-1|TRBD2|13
TGTGCCAGCAGCTGGGGACTAGCGGGAGGTCGGTTCTTC
CASSWGLAGGRFF
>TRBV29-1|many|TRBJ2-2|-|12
TGCAGCGTCAAGAGGGGATCCGGGGAGCTGTTTTTT
CSVKRGSGELFF
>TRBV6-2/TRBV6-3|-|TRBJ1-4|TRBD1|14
TGTGCCAGCAGCCCAAACAGGGGAGACGAAAAACTGTTTTTT
CASSPNRGDEKLFF
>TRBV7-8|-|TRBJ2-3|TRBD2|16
TGTGCCAGCAGCTCGACCGGGACTAGCGTCGCAGATACGCAGTATTTT
CASSSTGTSVADTQYF
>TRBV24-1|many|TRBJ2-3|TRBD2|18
TGTGCCACCAGTGACACCCGGGTACTAGCGGGAGAGGCAGATACGCAGTATTTT
CATSDTRVLAGEADTQYF
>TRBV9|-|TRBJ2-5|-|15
TGTGCCAGCAGCGTAGGTAGGGTGTGGCAAGAGACCCAGTACTTC
CASSVGRVWQETQYF
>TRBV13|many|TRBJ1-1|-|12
TGTGCCAGCAGCTCCTTCGGGGATGAAGCTTTCTTT
CASSSFGDEAFF
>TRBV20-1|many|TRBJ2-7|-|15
TGCAGTGCTAGAGAAGGCAGAAAAAGCTCCTACGAGCAGTACTTC
CSAREGRKSSYEQYF
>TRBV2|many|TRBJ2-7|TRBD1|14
TGTGCCAGCAGTGGGACAGGGGGGCGCTACGAGCAGTACTTC
CASSGTGGRYEQYF
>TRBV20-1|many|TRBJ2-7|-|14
TGCAGTGCTAGAGGTGGGACTGGGGAGATAGAGCAGTACTTC
CSARGGTGEIEQYF
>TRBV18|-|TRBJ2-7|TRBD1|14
TGTGACGGCTCAAGTTTACAGGGGGAAGGCGAGCAGTACTTC
CDGSSLQGEGEQYF
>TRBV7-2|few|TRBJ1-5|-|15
TGTGCCAGCAGCTTAATATCCCGAGGCAATCAGCCCCAGCATTTT
CASSLISRGNQPQHF
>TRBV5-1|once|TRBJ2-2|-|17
TGCGCCAGCAGCTTGTCGGCGGCCCTAGGAGGGACCGGGGAGCAGTTATTT
CASSLSAALGGTGEQLF
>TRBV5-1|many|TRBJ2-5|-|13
TGCGCCAGCAGCCGAAGACAGAGGGAGACCCAGTACTTC
CASSRRQRETQYF
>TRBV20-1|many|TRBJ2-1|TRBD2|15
TGCAGTGCGTCGGGACTAGCGGGAGACTACAATGAGCAGTTCTTC
CSASGLAGDYNEQFF
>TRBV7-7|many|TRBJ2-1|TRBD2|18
TGTGCCAGCAGCCCGAGACTAGCGGGAGTAGGGGGAAACAATGAGCAGTTCTTC
CASSPRLAGVGGNNEQFF
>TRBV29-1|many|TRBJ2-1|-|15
TGCAGCGTTGAAGATAGGGGGGAGACGTACAATGAGCAGTTCTTC
CSVEDRGETYNEQFF
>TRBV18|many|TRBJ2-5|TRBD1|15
TGTGCCAGCTCACCACAGGACAGGGGACGAGAGACCCAGTACTTC
CASSPQDRGRETQYF
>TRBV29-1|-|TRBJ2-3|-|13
TGCAGCGGTGTCCGGGACCTAGAAGATACGCAGTATTTT
CSGVRDLEDTQYF
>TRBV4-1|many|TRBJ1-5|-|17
TGCGCCAGCAGCCAAGAGCAGCACATCATTAGCAATCAGCCCCAGCATTTT
CASSQEQHIISNQPQHF
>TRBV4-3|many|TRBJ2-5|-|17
TGCGCCAGCAGCCAAGATCGGGAAAGAATAGCAACGGGGACCCAGTACTTC
CASSQDRERIATGTQYF
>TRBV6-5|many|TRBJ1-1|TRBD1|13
TGTGCCAGCAGTTACCCGGGACAGGGAGAAGCTTTCTTT
CASSYPGQGEAFF
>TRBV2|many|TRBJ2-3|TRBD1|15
TGTGCCAGCAGTGGGACAGGGGGGACTTCAGATACGCAGTATTTT
CASSGTGGTSDTQYF
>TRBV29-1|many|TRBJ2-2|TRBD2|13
TGCAGCGCGAAGCGGGAGGGCCCGGGGGAGCTGTTTTTT
CSAKREGPGELFF
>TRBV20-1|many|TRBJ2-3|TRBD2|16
TGCAGTGCTAGTGAGGGGACTAGCGGGAGCACAGATACGCAGTATTTT
CSASEGTSGSTDTQYF
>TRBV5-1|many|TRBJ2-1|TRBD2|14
TGCGCCAGCAGCTGGGGACTAGAGGGTAATGAGCAGTTCTTC
CASSWGLEGNEQFF
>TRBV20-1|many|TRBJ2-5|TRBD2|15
TGCAGTGCTAGAGATGGGGGAGGGGTTGGAGAGACCCAGTACTTC
CSARDGGGVGETQYF
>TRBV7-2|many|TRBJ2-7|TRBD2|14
TGTGCCAGCAGCTTCGGGGGGGCTGGTTACGAGCAGTACTTC
CASSFGGAGYEQYF
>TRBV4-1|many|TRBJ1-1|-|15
TGCGCCAGCTGCTCCCGACCTGGGACGGGCACTGAAGCTTTCTTT
CASCSRPGTGTEAFF
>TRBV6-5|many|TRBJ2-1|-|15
TGTGCCAGCAGTTATAGGCCCACCTACGGTAATGAGCAGTTCTTC
CASSYRPTYGNEQFF
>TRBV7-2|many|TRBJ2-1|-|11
TGTGCCAGCAGCCTGATAGGGGTCTTAACGTTC
CASSLIGVLTF